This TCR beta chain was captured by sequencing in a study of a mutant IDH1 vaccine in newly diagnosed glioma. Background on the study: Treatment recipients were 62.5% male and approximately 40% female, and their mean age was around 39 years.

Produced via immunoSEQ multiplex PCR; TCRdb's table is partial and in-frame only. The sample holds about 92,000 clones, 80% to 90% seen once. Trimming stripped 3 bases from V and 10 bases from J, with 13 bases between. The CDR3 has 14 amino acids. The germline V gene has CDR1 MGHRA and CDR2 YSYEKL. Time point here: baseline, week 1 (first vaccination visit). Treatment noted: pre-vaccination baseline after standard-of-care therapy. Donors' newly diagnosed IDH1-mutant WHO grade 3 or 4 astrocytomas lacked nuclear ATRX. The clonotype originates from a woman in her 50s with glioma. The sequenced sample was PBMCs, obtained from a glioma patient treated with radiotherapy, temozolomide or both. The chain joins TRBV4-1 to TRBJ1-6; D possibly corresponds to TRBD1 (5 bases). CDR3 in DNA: TGCGCCAGCAGCCAGGGGGGGGATAGCTCACCCCTCCACTTT. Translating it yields CASSQGGDSSPLHF.